Each of the 18 T cell receptor beta chains below was sequenced from the same sample in a study of multiple sclerosis patients with progressive multifocal leukoencephalopathy (dated by TCRdb to between 2018 and 2021). The library was prepared using the immunoSEQ multiplex PCR assay. Sourced from immuneACCESS, this table was stored by TCRdb with only in-frame sequences that have V and J called. A share of the clones is absent; for the studies checked, an unresolved V gene accounts for under half, and the remainder has no known explanation. For this sample the table gives roughly 34,000 clones, of which roughly 84% were detected only once. The top ten clones comprise approximately 3% of the sample. The time point label on this specimen signifies: time of PML onset. The treatment or condition label here, explained by the study, means: on natalizumab therapy at sampling. Source: PBMCs, taken from a patient treated with natalizumab. These receptors all come from a human donor with progressive multifocal leukoencephalopathy.

This clone was counted a single time. The rearrangement links TRBV5-6 to TRBJ2-1; 10 nucleotides line up with TRBD1. The CDR3 length is 17 residues. In germline, CDR1 is SGHDT, CDR2 YYEEEE. The V gene end was trimmed by 6 bases and the J gene end by 7 bases; junction bases not matched to a gene: 16. DNA for the CDR3: TGTGCCAGCATCACACCCGGGACAGGGGATTTGGGTAATGAGCAGTTCTTC. This encodes CASITPGTGDLGNEQFF.

The J gene is TRBJ1-2, the V gene TRBV27; a possible D gene is TRBD1 (6 bases). The V end lost 4 bases, the J end lost 5 bases, and 14 bases lay between the germline ends. The CDR3 covers 14 residues. From germline, CDR1 is MNHEY and CDR2 SMNVEV (reference sequence). The CDR3 DNA reads as TGTGCCAGCAGTTCCTTAGACAGGACTTATGGCTACACCTTC. It translates to CASSSLDRTYGYTF.

The chain links TRBV28 to TRBJ2-2, with 7 bases fitting TRBD2. The trim removed 7 bases at V and 0 bases at J, leaving 5 bases unmatched. CDR1 and CDR2 from the germline V gene are MDHEN and SYDVKM. CDR3 length: 15 residues. The CDR3 loop is CASTGGAANTGELFF. The CDR3 DNA reads as TGTGCCAGCACGGGGGGTGCTGCGAACACCGGGGAGCTGTTTTTT.

This clone was observed a single time. One end of the junction is discordant with germline, which a read error may explain. This specimen includes other DNA sequences encoding the same CDR3. The chain combines TRBV6-5 with TRBJ1-5, with D unresolved. CDR1 is MNHEY and CDR2 is SVGAGI in the germline V gene. The CDR3 has 13 residues. This chain's CDR3 is CASSYSRNQPQHF. CDR3 sequence (DNA): TGCGCCAGCAGTTACTCCCGTAATCAGCCCCAGCATTTT.

The chain has TRBV7-2 and TRBJ2-3, with 14 positions matching TRBD2. After removal of 5 bases from V and 7 bases from J, the junction contained 5 bases not matched to a gene. The germline gives CDR1 SGHTA, CDR2 FQGNSA. CDR3 size: 15 residues. In DNA, the CDR3 is TGTGCCAGCAGCCTGACTAGCGGGAGGGCTAATACGCAGTATTTT. Its protein product is CASSLTSGRANTQYF.

The V and J genes are TRBV7-9 and TRBJ2-5; 14 positions agree with TRBD2. The J call is doubtful: the DNA matches TRBJ2-7 better. This CDR3 region has 16 residues. Germline CDR1 SEHNR, CDR2 FQNEAQ (reference sequence). The CDR3 DNA reads as TGTGCCAGCAGCTACCGACTAGCGGGAGGGCCCGGCGAGCAGTACTTC. Translation gives CASSYRLAGGPGEQYF.

The rearrangement joins TRBV27 to TRBJ2-7, with D unclear. Trimming shortened V by 5 bases and J by 7 bases, and 9 bases separated the two germline ends. Germline V CDR1 and CDR2: MNHEY, SMNVEV (reference sequence). The CDR3 has 11 residues. Written as DNA, the CDR3 is TGTGCCAGCAGTCCCACTGGGGAGCAGTACTTC. It is translated as CASSPTGEQYF.

The genes are TRBV9 and TRBJ1-1; no firm D call. The CDR3 has 15 amino acids. Trimming took off 4 bases at V and 0 bases at J, with 13 bases between the two ends. Germline V gives CDR1 SGDLS, CDR2 YYNGEE. CDR3 bases: TGTGCCAGCAGCACCCAGGTCCGGATGAACACTGAAGCTTTCTTT. Translating it yields CASSTQVRMNTEAFF.

The CDR3 DNA is TGCGCCAGCAGCCAAGGGGTAGCTCTTTGGGACACCATATATTTT. It encodes CASSQGVALWDTIYF. The chain links TRBV4-3 to TRBJ1-3, with D unclear. V was clipped by 1 base and J by 8 bases, with 15 bases between them. This CDR3 has 15 residues. Germline CDR1 reads LGHNA; CDR2 reads YSLEER.

The chain couples TRBV27 to TRBJ2-2, with D hard to call. The CDR3 spans 14 residues. Germline CDR1 is MNHEY and CDR2 is SMNVEV (reference sequence). Trimming left V 1 base short and J 1 base short, with 4 bases between. The chain's CDR3 is CASSLFRNTGELFF. In DNA form, the CDR3 reads TGTGCCAGCAGTTTATTCCGGAACACCGGGGAGCTGTTTTTT.

V usage is TRBV5-1 and J usage is TRBJ1-1, with TRBD1 identical over 10 bases. Germline V gene sequence: CDR1 SGHRS, CDR2 YFSETQ. This CDR3 is built from 16 residues. V lost 4 bases, J lost 6 bases, and 12 bases stayed unmatched. CDR3 in amino acids: CASSPAPGQGYAEAFF. DNA for the CDR3: TGCGCCAGCAGCCCGGCACCGGGACAGGGGTACGCTGAAGCTTTCTTT.

About this clone: One end of the junction does not line up with germline, which may come from a read error. The same CDR3 can be traced to other DNA sequences in this sample. The V gene is TRBV27, the J gene TRBJ2-4, with a weak D call TRBD2 (6 bases). Germline assignment: CDR1 MNHEY and CDR2 SMNVEV (reference sequence). This CDR3 spans 17 amino acids. The CDR3 reads CASSLRAAGIAKNIQYF. CDR3 coding DNA: TGCGCCAGCAGCCTCAGGGCCGCGGGGATAGCCAAAAACATTCAGTACTTC.

The rearrangement joins TRBV2 to TRBJ2-1; TRBD2 matches 7 bases. CDR3 length equals 16 residues. Germline V gives CDR1 SNHLY, CDR2 FYNNEI. After removal of 1 base from V and 9 bases from J, the junction contained 12 bases not matched to a gene. The CDR3 DNA reads TGTGCCAGCAGTGAAGGGGCCAGCGGGATCTTCAGTGAGCAGTTCTTC. Its translation: CASSEGASGIFSEQFF. Based on the CDR3 plus reference TRBV2 and TRBJ2-1, the full variable domain is EPEVTQTPSHQVTQMGQEVILRCVPISNHLYFYWYRQILGQKVEFLVSFYNNEISEKSEIFDDQFSVERPDGSNFTLKIRSTKLEDSAMYFCASSEGASGIFSEQFFGPGTRLTVL.

The chain is built from TRBV7-2 and TRBJ2-3; D is undetermined. Germline V CDR1 and CDR2: SGHTA, FQGNSA. V lost 3 bases and J lost 3, with 13 bases in between. This CDR3 is 15 amino acids long. CDR3 residues: CASSFGIIRTDTQYF. In DNA form, the CDR3 reads TGTGCCAGCAGCTTTGGCATTATTAGGACAGATACGCAGTATTTT.

CDR3 bases: TGTGCCAGTAAACACTGGGACAGGGGGTCCTACGAGCAGTACTTC. Protein product: CASKHWDRGSYEQYF. The chain employs TRBV7-9 and TRBJ2-7; 11 bases agree with TRBD1. CDR1 is SEHNR, CDR2 FQNEAQ, per germline (reference sequence). The junction had 8 bases not matched to a gene; V was cut back by 9 bases and J by 1 base. The CDR3 consists of 15 residues.

The chain employs TRBV29-1 and TRBJ1-2; D possibly corresponds to TRBD1 (5 bases). CDR1 is SQVTM and CDR2 is ANQGSEA in the germline V gene. The CDR3 contains 11 residues. V shed 3 bases and J shed 7 bases, with 9 bases lying between them. CDR3 sequence reads: CSVDRVGGYTF. Written as DNA, the CDR3 is TGCAGCGTTGACAGGGTGGGTGGCTACACCTTC.

The chain has TRBV5-1 and TRBJ1-5, with 9 bases aligning to TRBD1. The J segment lost 7 bases and the V segment lost 4 bases, leaving 6 bases of the junction unmatched. From germline, CDR1 is SGHRS and CDR2 YFSETQ. CDR3 size: 14 residues. Here the CDR3 DNA reads TGCGCCAGCAGCCAGGGACAGGGAGACCAGCCCCAGCATTTT. This codes for CASSQGQGDQPQHF.

The rearrangement uses TRBV10-2 and TRBJ2-7, with D perhaps matching TRBD1 (7 bases). The V end lost 8 bases, the J end lost 6 bases, and 14 bases lay between the germline ends. This CDR3 comprises 12 residues. CDR1 is WSHSY, CDR2 SAAADI, per germline. The CDR3 region has the DNA TGCGCCAGCGGAGGGGGCATTGCCGAGCAGTACTTC. As protein: CASGGGIAEQYF.